These 9 T cell receptor beta chains were all obtained from the same sample, sequenced in a study of T cell responses to AZD1222 COVID-19 vaccine. The method was immunoSEQ multiplex PCR; TCRdb's version includes in-frame clones alone and lacks a portion of them. Of about 140,000 clones in the sample, roughly 90% are singletons; the top ten hold approximately 5.4%. The sequencing here drew on peripheral blood, taken on day 0 of AZD1222 vaccination. These receptor sequences come from an adult in good health.

CDR3 in DNA: TGTGCCAGCAACTCCCTTGACAGGGGCACAGATACGCAGTATTTT. Translation gives CASNSLDRGTDTQYF. This chain joins TRBV27 and TRBJ2-3, with 7 bases lining up with TRBD1. V lost 7 bases to trimming and J lost 1 base; unmatched junction nucleotides: 8. The CDR3 loop spans 15 amino acids. Germline CDR1 MNHEY, CDR2 SMNVEV (reference sequence).

The chain recombines TRBV19 with TRBJ2-2; D uncertain. The V gene's germline CDR1 is LNHDA and CDR2 SQIVND (reference sequence). V shed 4 bases and J shed 6 bases, with 9 bases lying between them. The CDR3 loop spans 13 amino acids. CDR3: CASSTSRAGELFF. CDR3 nucleotide sequence: TGTGCCAGTAGTACCTCTAGGGCCGGGGAGCTGTTTTTT.

The V gene is TRBV29-1, the J gene TRBJ2-7; TRBD2 matches at 9 bases. With 8 bases clipped from V and 6 bases from J, the junction kept 8 bases outside the gene matches. Germline V lookup: CDR1 SQVTM, CDR2 ANQGSEA. The CDR3 totals 12 residues. CDR3 coding DNA: TGCAGCACCTGGACTAGCGATTCCGAGCAGTACTTC. Encoded protein: CSTWTSDSEQYF.

For this clone: This sample also contains other DNA sequences that code for the same CDR3. The CDR3 loop is CASSLGGYEQYF. The CDR3 DNA is TGTGCCAGCAGTTTAGGAGGCTACGAGCAGTACTTC. The V gene is TRBV27, the J gene TRBJ2-7, with D possibly TRBD2 on 5 matching bases. Germline-derived CDR1 and CDR2 are MNHEY and SMNVEV (reference sequence). The CDR3 has 12 amino acids. V was shortened by 2 bases and J by 3 bases, with 5 bases between the two germline ends.

This chain links TRBV29-1 with TRBJ2-7, with 9 bases lining up with TRBD1. Germline CDR1 SQVTM, CDR2 ANQGSEA. V lost 2 bases, J lost 4 bases, and 6 bases stayed unmatched. There are 14 residues in the CDR3. The CDR3 region has the DNA TGCAGCGTTGAAATGGGGACAGGGATATACGAGCAGTACTTC. This codes for CSVEMGTGIYEQYF.

The chain links TRBV3-1 (or the pseudogene TRBV3-2) to TRBJ1-5; tentative D call: TRBD1 (5 bases). The CDR3 has 15 residues. Trimming stripped 4 bases from V and 6 bases from J, with 16 bases between. Germline CDR1 and CDR2: LGHDT and YNNKEL (reference sequence). CDR3 residues: CASSPLLGRAQPQHF. The CDR3 DNA follows: TGTGCCAGCAGCCCCCTATTGGGGCGAGCTCAGCCCCAGCATTTT.

The CDR3 DNA reads TGTGCAAGTCGCCTCACCAAAAACTCGACTAGCGGGAGCTTCTATGAGCAGTTCTTC. Protein product: CASRLTKNSTSGSFYEQFF. The chain uses TRBV12-2 and TRBJ2-1; TRBD2 is the table's D call and was not checked against the DNA. TRBV12-2 is given as a pseudogene. The CDR3 sequence is 19 residues long.

This chain links TRBV28 with TRBJ2-3; D unclear. The CDR3 extends over 21 amino acids. Germline V gene data show CDR1 as MDHEN and CDR2 as SYDVKM. Trimming took off 6 bases at V and 2 bases at J, with 33 bases between the two ends. CDR3 DNA sequence: TGTGCCAGCAGCTTCTGGGGTCGGGCCAACCCTACCCAAGGGTCCACAGATACGCAGTATTTT. Translated: CASSFWGRANPTQGSTDTQYF.

The genes are TRBV5-4 and TRBJ2-3, with 8 bases fitting TRBD2. The CDR3 has 13 amino acids. Germline trimming cut 1 base from V and 6 bases from J; bases unmatched to any gene: 1. Per germline, CDR1 SGHNT and CDR2 YYREEE (reference sequence). The CDR3, as DNA: TGTGCCAGCAGCTTGCGGGGGGGGGATACGCAGTATTTT. It is translated as CASSLRGGDTQYF.